The present TCR beta chain was sequenced within a study of T-cell memory formation after mild COVID-19. On the study more broadly: Clusters of TCRs were largely donor specific.

Notes on the study in general: Pre-infection memory held some responding clones, suggesting pre-existing cross-reactive T cells responded. Later expanders leaned toward CD4+, whereas clones contracting from day 15 to 85 were balanced CD4/CD8.

From the 5' RACE reads, TCRdb called clonotypes with MiXCR, one entry per CDR3 protein. The sample lists hundreds of thousands of distinct CDR3 sequences, about 16% occurring once. Concerning this clonotype: Its antigen is not known.

There are 12 residues in the CDR3. The germline gives CDR1 SEHNR, CDR2 FQNEAQ (reference sequence). The V end was cut by 5 bases, the J end by 6 bases, with 11 bases between. This receptor was obtained from a man in his late teens or twenties who had mild COVID-19 (a few samples of this study predate the infection). Cell type and time point are not known. V is TRBV7-9 and J is TRBJ2-7, with D possibly called TRBD1 or TRBD2 (5 bases each). The source material was PBMCs or a T cell subset sorted from them (not recorded which). The CDR3 reads CASSPARGEQYV. CDR3 nucleotide sequence: TGTGCCAGCAGCCCCGCGAGGGGCGAGCAGTACGTC.